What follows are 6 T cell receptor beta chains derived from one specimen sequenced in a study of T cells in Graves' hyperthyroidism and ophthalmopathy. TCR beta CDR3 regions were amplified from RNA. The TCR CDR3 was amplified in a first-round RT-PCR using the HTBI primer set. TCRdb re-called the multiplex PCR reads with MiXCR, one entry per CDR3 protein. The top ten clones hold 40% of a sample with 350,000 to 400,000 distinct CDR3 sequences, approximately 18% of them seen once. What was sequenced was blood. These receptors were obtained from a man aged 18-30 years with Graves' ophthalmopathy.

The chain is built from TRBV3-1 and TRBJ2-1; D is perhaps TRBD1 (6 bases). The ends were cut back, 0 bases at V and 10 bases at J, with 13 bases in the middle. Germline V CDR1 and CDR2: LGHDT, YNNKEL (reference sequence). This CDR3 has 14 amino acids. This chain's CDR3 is CASSQDSYREEQFF. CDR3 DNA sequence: TGTGCCAGCAGCCAAGACTCATACAGGGAAGAGCAGTTCTTC.

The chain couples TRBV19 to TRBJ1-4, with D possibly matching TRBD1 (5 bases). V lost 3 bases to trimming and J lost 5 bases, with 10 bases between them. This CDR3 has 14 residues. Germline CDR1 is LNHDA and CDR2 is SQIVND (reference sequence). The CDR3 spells CASSIFGGNEKLFF. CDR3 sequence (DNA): TGTGCCAGTAGTATTTTCGGGGGAAATGAAAAACTGTTTTTT. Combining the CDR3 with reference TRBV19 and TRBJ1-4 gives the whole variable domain DGGITQSPKYLFRKEGQNVTLSCEQNLNHDAMYWYRQDPGQGLRLIYYSQIVNDFQKGDIAEGYSVSREKKESFPLTVTSAQKNPTAFYLCASSIFGGNEKLFFGSGTQLSVL.

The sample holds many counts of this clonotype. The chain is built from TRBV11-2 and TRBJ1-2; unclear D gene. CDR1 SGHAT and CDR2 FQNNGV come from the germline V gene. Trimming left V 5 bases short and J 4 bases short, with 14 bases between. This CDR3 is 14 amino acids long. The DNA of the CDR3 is TGTGCCAGCAGCCAGGACTCATATTTCTATGGCTACACCTTC. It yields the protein CASSQDSYFYGYTF.

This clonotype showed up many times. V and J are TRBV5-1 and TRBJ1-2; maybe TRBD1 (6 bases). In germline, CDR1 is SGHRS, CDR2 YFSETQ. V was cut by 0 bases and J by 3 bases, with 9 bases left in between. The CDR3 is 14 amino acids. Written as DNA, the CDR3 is TGCGCCAGCAGCTTGGGCAGGGGAGACTATGGCTACACCTTC. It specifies CASSLGRGDYGYTF.

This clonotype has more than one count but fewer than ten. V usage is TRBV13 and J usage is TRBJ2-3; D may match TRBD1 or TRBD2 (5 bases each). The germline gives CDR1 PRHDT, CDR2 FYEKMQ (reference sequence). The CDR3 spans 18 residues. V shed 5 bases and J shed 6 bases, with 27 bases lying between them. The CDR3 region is CASSPPLPASRGEDTQYF. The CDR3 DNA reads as TGTGCCAGCAGCCCACCACTGCCCGCTAGCCGGGGCGAGGATACGCAGTATTTT.

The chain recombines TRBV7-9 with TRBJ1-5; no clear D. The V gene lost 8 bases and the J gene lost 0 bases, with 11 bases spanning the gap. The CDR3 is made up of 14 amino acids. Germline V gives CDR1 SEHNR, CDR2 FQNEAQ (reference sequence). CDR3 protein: CASALGYSNQPQHF. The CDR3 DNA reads TGTGCCAGCGCCTTAGGGTATAGCAATCAGCCCCAGCATTTT.